This T cell receptor (beta chain) was documented in a study of post-analysis software for immune sequencing data. Study outcomes and limitations: Controls had lower frequencies than patients of about 5 TRBV segments, which included TRBV5-6, TRBV5-1 and TRBV20-1.

Presence of unique molecular identifiers characterized the TCR beta cDNA libraries. Each CDR3 protein is one row after TCRdb ran MiXCR on the PCR reads. The data contain 600,000 to 700,000 distinct CDR3 sequences, roughly three fifths of them seen just once; the ten biggest clones take up 11%. Germline V gene data show CDR1 as MNHEY and CDR2 as SVGEGT. CDR3 length: 15 amino acids. V trimming: 7 bases; J trimming: 4 bases; junction bases outside the gene matches: 9. This clonotype appeared a few times. Its target is not known. Material for sequencing was blood. The sequence came from a girl aged 2 to 9 with multiple sclerosis. The rearrangement joins TRBV6-2 or TRBV6-3 to TRBJ2-1; 8 bases align to TRBD2. The CDR3: CASNERERMYNEQFF. The CDR3 nucleotides are TGTGCCAGCAACGAGCGGGAGAGGATGTACAATGAGCAGTTCTTC.